The rows below give T cell receptor beta chains drawn from one sample of a study of PD-1 blockade in classical Hodgkin lymphoma. Only in-frame clones appear in the TCRdb table, and some are missing; sequencing was by immunoSEQ multiplex PCR. The table shows about 50,000 clones, with around 66% occurring only once. The sample in question was peripheral blood mononuclear cells (PBMCs), obtained at baseline. The source is a human donor with classical Hodgkin lymphoma. Both conserved end residues are part of each CDR3. A D gene is named only where the DNA matches it firmly. Part of the rows lack a size; the others show once, few, many or a class for expanded clones.

J gene: TRBJ2-7
D gene: NA
V gene: TRBV27
clone size: NA
CDR3 protein: CASSFRQWGDEQYF
CDR3 DNA: TGTGCCAGCAGTTTTCGACAGTGGGGTGACGAGCAGTACTTC

J gene: TRBJ2-1
D gene: NA
V gene: TRBV13
clone size: NA
CDR3 protein: CASSLEDNEQFF
CDR3 DNA: TGTGCCAGCAGCTTAGAAGACAATGAGCAGTTCTTC

J gene: TRBJ2-7
D gene: TRBD1
V gene: TRBV12-5
clone size: NA
CDR3 protein: CASGPGTGSLYEQYF
CDR3 DNA: TGTGCTAGTGGTCCTGGGACAGGCTCCCTCTACGAGCAGTACTTC

J gene: TRBJ2-1
D gene: TRBD2
V gene: TRBV4-2
clone size: NA
CDR3 protein: CASSHESGGAYNEQFF
CDR3 DNA: TGTGCCAGCAGCCATGAAAGCGGGGGGGCCTACAATGAGCAGTTCTTC

J gene: TRBJ2-1
D gene: NA
V gene: TRBV6-1
clone size: NA
CDR3 protein: CASRGSWGAYNEQFF
CDR3 DNA: TGTGCCAGCAGAGGGAGTTGGGGGGCCTACAATGAGCAGTTCTTC

J gene: TRBJ1-1
D gene: NA
V gene: TRBV6-5
clone size: few
CDR3 protein: CASVKVGGREAFF
CDR3 DNA: TGTGCCAGCGTTAAGGTTGGCGGCAGGGAAGCTTTCTTT

J gene: TRBJ1-6
D gene: NA
V gene: TRBV27
clone size: NA
CDR3 protein: CASSSLLSSYNSPLHF
CDR3 DNA: TGTGCCAGCAGTTCCCTATTAAGCTCCTATAATTCACCCCTCCACTTT

J gene: TRBJ2-7
D gene: TRBD1
V gene: TRBV7-9
clone size: NA
CDR3 protein: CASSLGQVSYEQYF
CDR3 DNA: TGTGCCAGCAGCCTGGGACAGGTTTCCTACGAGCAGTACTTC

J gene: TRBJ2-7
D gene: NA
V gene: TRBV4-1
clone size: NA
CDR3 protein: CASSQEINRGLYEQYF
CDR3 DNA: TGCGCCAGCAGCCAAGAAATTAACAGGGGACTCTACGAGCAGTACTTC

J gene: TRBJ1-3
D gene: NA
V gene: TRBV5-6
clone size: NA
CDR3 protein: CASSLATPGNTIYF
CDR3 DNA: TGTGCCAGCAGCTTGGCCACACCTGGAAACACCATATATTTT

J gene: TRBJ1-2
D gene: TRBD1
V gene: TRBV19
clone size: NA
CDR3 protein: CASSLRQGGDYGYTF
CDR3 DNA: TGTGCCAGTAGTCTCCGACAGGGTGGTGACTATGGCTACACCTTC

J gene: TRBJ1-5
D gene: NA
V gene: TRBV30
clone size: NA
CDR3 protein: CAWSVGLNQPQHF
CDR3 DNA: TGTGCCTGGAGTGTGGGCCTCAATCAGCCCCAGCATTTT

J gene: TRBJ2-2
D gene: NA
V gene: TRBV18
clone size: few
CDR3 protein: CASSPPSVPAGELFF
CDR3 DNA: TGTGCCAGCTCACCACCTTCCGTCCCGGCCGGGGAGCTGTTTTTT

J gene: TRBJ2-1
D gene: NA
V gene: TRBV30
clone size: once
CDR3 protein: CAWSHWDYEQFF
CDR3 DNA: TGTGCCTGGTCTCATTGGGACTATGAGCAGTTCTTC

J gene: TRBJ2-4
D gene: NA
V gene: TRBV5-1
clone size: NA
CDR3 protein: CASSPDGGPGDIQYF
CDR3 DNA: TGCGCCAGCAGCCCGGATGGGGGGCCCGGGGACATTCAGTACTTC

J gene: TRBJ2-1
D gene: NA
V gene: TRBV19
clone size: once
CDR3 protein: CASSEDGSSYNEQFF
CDR3 DNA: TGTGCCAGTAGTGAGGACGGGAGCTCCTACAATGAGCAGTTCTTC

J gene: TRBJ2-1
D gene: TRBD1
V gene: TRBV4-2
clone size: NA
CDR3 protein: CASSQELGQGGFEQFF
CDR3 DNA: TGTGCCAGCAGCCAAGAACTGGGACAGGGGGGCTTTGAGCAGTTCTTC

J gene: TRBJ1-1
D gene: NA
V gene: TRBV2
clone size: NA
CDR3 protein: CASRYPTGNTEAFF
CDR3 DNA: TGTGCCAGCAGGTACCCGACAGGGAACACTGAAGCTTTCTTT

J gene: TRBJ2-7
D gene: NA
V gene: TRBV21-1
clone size: NA
CDR3 protein: CASSKARRLGVYEQYF
CDR3 DNA: TGTGCCAGTAGCAAAGCGCGGCGTCTTGGAGTTTACGAGCAGTACTTC

J gene: TRBJ2-3
D gene: TRBD1
V gene: TRBV6-1
clone size: NA
CDR3 protein: CASRDRGTDTQYF
CDR3 DNA: TGTGCCAGCCGGGACAGGGGCACAGATACGCAGTATTTT

J gene: TRBJ2-3
D gene: NA
V gene: TRBV6-6
clone size: NA
CDR3 protein: CASSYPPEEKKQYF
CDR3 DNA: TGTGCCAGCAGTTACCCGCCGGAAGAAAAAAAGCAGTATTTT

J gene: TRBJ1-6
D gene: NA
V gene: TRBV9
clone size: NA
CDR3 protein: CASSPGDSPLHF
CDR3 DNA: TGTGCCAGCAGCCCAGGGGATTCACCCCTCCACTTT

J gene: TRBJ2-1
D gene: TRBD2
V gene: TRBV7-3
clone size: NA
CDR3 protein: CASSLLAGGYNEQFF
CDR3 DNA: TGTGCCAGCAGCTTACTAGCGGGGGGATACAATGAGCAGTTCTTC

J gene: TRBJ2-5
D gene: NA
V gene: TRBV7-6
clone size: NA
CDR3 protein: CASSFFEETQYF
CDR3 DNA: TGTGCCAGCAGCTTTTTTGAGGAGACCCAGTACTTC

J gene: TRBJ1-3
D gene: NA
V gene: TRBV12-5
clone size: once
CDR3 protein: CASGSTAGNTIYF
CDR3 DNA: TGTGCTAGTGGTTCGACTGCTGGAAACACCATATATTTT

J gene: TRBJ2-7
D gene: NA
V gene: TRBV7-2
clone size: NA
CDR3 protein: CASSLGPWSEQYF
CDR3 DNA: TGTGCCAGCAGCTTAGGCCCTTGGTCGGAGCAGTACTTC

J gene: TRBJ1-2
D gene: NA
V gene: TRBV19
clone size: NA
CDR3 protein: CAGYMMGYGYTF
CDR3 DNA: TGTGCCGGTTACATGATGGGTTATGGCTACACCTTC

J gene: TRBJ2-1
D gene: NA
V gene: TRBV5-1
clone size: NA
CDR3 protein: CASSPAAAYNEQFF
CDR3 DNA: TGCGCCAGCAGCCCGGCGGCGGCCTACAATGAGCAGTTCTTC

J gene: TRBJ2-1
D gene: TRBD1
V gene: TRBV2
clone size: NA
CDR3 protein: CASSSDRGQGNEQFF
CDR3 DNA: TGTGCCAGCAGTTCCGACAGGGGGCAAGGGAATGAGCAGTTCTTC

J gene: TRBJ2-1
D gene: NA
V gene: TRBV6-1
clone size: NA
CDR3 protein: CASSVFRSGFLSGSYNEQFF
CDR3 DNA: TGTGCCAGCAGTGTCTTCCGGAGCGGCTTTTTATCAGGCTCCTACAATGAGCAGTTCTTC

J gene: TRBJ2-7
D gene: TRBD2
V gene: TRBV7-9
clone size: once
CDR3 protein: CASRRQTSGGPQIAYEQYF
CDR3 DNA: TGTGCCAGCAGACGACAGACTAGCGGGGGGCCCCAAATTGCCTACGAGCAGTACTTC

J gene: TRBJ1-5
D gene: NA
V gene: TRBV19
clone size: few
CDR3 protein: CASTGEVRSNQPQHF
CDR3 DNA: TGTGCCTCCACGGGGGAGGTTCGGAGCAATCAGCCCCAGCATTTT

J gene: TRBJ2-2
D gene: TRBD2
V gene: TRBV15
clone size: NA
CDR3 protein: CATSRDLRTVRLAGGSGELFF
CDR3 DNA: TGTGCCACCAGCAGAGATCTGCGCACGGTTAGACTAGCGGGAGGGTCCGGGGAGCTGTTTTTT

J gene: TRBJ2-5
D gene: NA
V gene: TRBV4-1
clone size: few
CDR3 protein: CASSQGDATRRETQYF
CDR3 DNA: TGCGCCAGCAGCCAAGGAGACGCGACCCGCCGGGAGACCCAGTACTTC

J gene: TRBJ2-7
D gene: NA
V gene: TRBV29-1
clone size: few
CDR3 protein: CSVFGGSYEQYF
CDR3 DNA: TGCAGCGTTTTTGGGGGCTCCTACGAGCAGTACTTC

J gene: TRBJ2-7
D gene: NA
V gene: TRBV10-1
clone size: NA
CDR3 protein: CATQLHEGPYEQYF
CDR3 DNA: TGCGCCACCCAGCTCCACGAGGGACCCTACGAGCAGTACTTC

J gene: TRBJ1-6
D gene: NA
V gene: TRBV4-1
clone size: NA
CDR3 protein: CASSQEHMPNSPLHF
CDR3 DNA: TGCGCCAGCAGCCAAGAGCACATGCCCAATTCACCCCTCCACTTT